Below are 10 T cell receptor beta chains sequenced from a single sample in a study of identical twins. TCRdb reprocessed the 5' RACE reads with MiXCR, giving one entry per CDR3 protein. The sample records some 260,000 distinct CDR3 sequences, around 15% being singletons. Sequencing was performed on memory (CD45RO+) T cells sorted from blood. Receptors were obtained from a young woman in good health.

Ten or more counts support this clonotype. The chain links TRBV5-1 to TRBJ1-6, with D unclear. CDR1 is SGHRS and CDR2 is YFSETQ in the germline V gene. Trimming removed 0 bases at V and 5 bases at J, with 3 bases between. This CDR3 contains 13 residues. The chain's CDR3 is CASSLVDNSPLHF. Here the CDR3 DNA reads TGCGCCAGCAGCTTGGTGGATAATTCACCCCTCCACTTT.

This clonotype was detected a few times. The rearrangement links TRBV12-3 or TRBV12-4 to TRBJ2-5; TRBD1 or TRBD2 may be the D gene (6 bases each). The CDR3 extends over 13 amino acids. V gave up 5 bases and J gave up 9 bases, with 16 bases separating them. CDR3: CASSPGGLMAQYF. The CDR3 DNA follows: TGTGCCAGCAGTCCCGGGGGCCTGATGGCCCAGTACTTC.

This clonotype was found a few times. This chain links TRBV20-1 with TRBJ2-1; maybe TRBD2 (5 bases). V was cut by 3 bases and J by 6 bases, with 9 bases left in between. The CDR3 length is 12 residues. Germline lookup yields CDR1 DFQATT and CDR2 SNEGSKA (reference sequence). The DNA of the CDR3 is TGCAGTGCTAGGAGAGGGCCCAATGAGCAGTTCTTC. Its protein is CSARRGPNEQFF.

This clonotype was observed many times. The chain carries TRBV20-1 and TRBJ1-5; unclear D gene. The CDR3 spans 13 residues. Trimming took 2 bases from V and 3 from J, leaving 8 bases between them. Germline loops: CDR1 DFQATT, CDR2 SNEGSKA (reference sequence). The CDR3 protein is CSARRGANQPQHF. CDR3 bases: TGCAGTGCTAGACGGGGTGCCAATCAGCCCCAGCATTTT.

Here the CDR3 reads CASSDLATYNEQFF. In DNA, the CDR3 is TGTGCCAGCAGTGATCTGGCTACCTACAATGAGCAGTTCTTC. The gene calls are TRBV25-1 and TRBJ2-1; D unresolved. CDR3 length equals 14 residues. The V end was cut by 3 bases, the J end by 2 bases, with 8 bases between. CDR1 and CDR2 (germline): MGHDK, SYGVNS.

The chain has TRBV23-1 and TRBJ2-7; TRBD1 is a possible D gene (5 bases). TRBV23-1 is noted as an ORF with a role that remains uncertain. V lost 5 bases and J 0 bases, leaving 14 bases between the germline ends. This CDR3 contains 15 residues. Here the CDR3 DNA reads TGCGCCAGCAGTATGAGGCTCAGGGCCTCCTACGAGCAGTACTTC. Its protein is CASSMRLRASYEQYF.

This clonotype was counted ten times or more. This chain links TRBV10-1 with TRBJ2-1, with 7 nucleotides matching TRBD2. This CDR3 comprises 13 residues. Germline CDR1 reads WNHNN; CDR2 reads SYGVQD (reference sequence). V gave up 2 bases and J gave up 7 bases; unmatched junction bases: 2. The CDR3 reads CASSEQRGNEQFF. For the CDR3, the DNA is TGCGCCAGCAGTGAGCAGCGGGGTAATGAGCAGTTCTTC.

This clonotype was observed a single time. The V call is TRBV18, the J call TRBJ2-2; D not resolved. The germline CDR1 and CDR2 sequences are KGHSH and LQKENI. The V end lost 3 bases, the J end lost 9 bases, and 8 bases lay between the germline ends. There are 12 residues in the CDR3. The DNA for the CDR3 is TGTGCCAGCTCACCCCAGTTCCGGGAGCTGTTTTTT. As protein: CASSPQFRELFF.

This clonotype appeared a few times. The chain uses TRBV29-1 and TRBJ2-2; D possibly corresponds to TRBD1 (5 bases). The CDR3 covers 14 residues. Trimming stripped 6 bases from V and 0 bases from J, with 11 bases between. Looked up from germline, CDR1 is SQVTM and CDR2 is ANQGSEA. CDR3 coding DNA: TGCAGCGTCAGGACACACGCGAACACCGGGGAGCTGTTTTTT. Translation gives CSVRTHANTGELFF.

The CDR3 coding sequence is TGTGCCAGTCGCGCAGGGCCCTTAGCTAACTATGGCTACACCTTC. Encoded protein: CASRAGPLANYGYTF. The chain combines TRBV19 with TRBJ1-2, with TRBD1 as a possible D gene (5 bases). V was cut by 8 bases and J by 0 bases, with 16 bases left in between. CDR1 and CDR2 from the germline V gene are LNHDA and SQIVND (reference sequence). This CDR3 comprises 15 residues.